What follows are 17 T cell receptor beta chains derived from one specimen sequenced in a study of T cells in localized non-small cell lung cancer. Assay: immunoSEQ multiplex PCR; the TCRdb copy retains only in-frame clones and omits some. The data show some 38,000 clones, with roughly 85% seen just once and about 5.4% held by the top ten. Here the sequenced sample was peripheral blood mononuclear cells, taken before any cancer treatment. These receptors were obtained from a male donor at least 60 years old with stage II lung adenocarcinoma.

The chain carries TRBV9 and TRBJ2-3; the D gene could be TRBD1 or TRBD2 (5 bases each). The CDR3 extends over 15 amino acids. Germline CDR1 and CDR2: SGDLS and YYNGEE. Trimming pared 4 bases from V and 5 bases from J, leaving 17 bases between. The chain's CDR3 is CASSPLGARRDTQYF. In nucleotides, the CDR3 is TGTGCCAGCAGCCCCCTCGGGGCAAGGAGAGATACGCAGTATTTT.

The chain combines TRBV4-3 with TRBJ2-1; no clear D. Germline-derived CDR1 and CDR2 are LGHNA and YSLEER. The ends were cut back, 5 bases at V and 0 bases at J, with 11 bases in the middle. The CDR3 extends over 15 amino acids. The CDR3 here is CASSARVRSYNEQFF. For the CDR3, the DNA is TGCGCCAGCAGCGCCCGGGTCCGCTCCTACAATGAGCAGTTCTTC.

This chain's CDR3 is CASSLKDRVPQPQHF. The CDR3, as DNA: TGTGCCAGCAGCTTGAAAGACAGGGTGCCTCAGCCCCAGCATTTT. The V call is TRBV5-8, the J call TRBJ1-5; TRBD1 matches 7 bases. The CDR3 runs to 15 residues. Germline V gene data show CDR1 as SGHTS and CDR2 as YDEGEE. Losses at the gene ends were 1 base for V and 6 bases for J; bases not matched to a gene: 7.

In its sample, this clone was seen a few times. J is TRBJ1-2 and V is TRBV5-1; 7 bases are shared with TRBD1. In germline, CDR1 is SGHRS, CDR2 YFSETQ. The V gene end was trimmed by 0 bases and the J gene end by 4 bases; junction bases not matched to a gene: 9. This CDR3 is 16 amino acids long. The CDR3: CASSLATGRGGYGYTF. CDR3 nucleotides: TGCGCCAGCAGCTTGGCGACAGGGAGAGGCGGCTATGGCTACACCTTC.

This clone appeared a few times. This chain's CDR3 is CATGTSSLSEQYF. The DNA for the CDR3 is TGTGCTACCGGGACTAGCAGTTTGTCCGAGCAGTACTTC. The V and J genes are TRBV19 and TRBJ2-7; 9 bases match TRBD2. The V gene's germline CDR1 is LNHDA and CDR2 SQIVND (reference sequence). CDR3 length equals 13 residues.

The chain combines TRBV11-3 with TRBJ2-3, with D perhaps matching TRBD2 (5 bases). V gave up 1 base and J gave up 0 bases, with 11 bases separating them. This CDR3 has 16 residues. The V gene's germline CDR1 is SGHNT and CDR2 YENEEA. The CDR3 sequence is CASSLGRGSSTDTQYF. The CDR3 coding sequence is TGTGCCAGCAGCTTAGGCCGAGGGTCTAGCACAGATACGCAGTATTTT. The full variable domain, in which reference TRBV11-3 and TRBJ2-3 provide the parts outside the CDR3, is EAGVVQSPRYKIIEKKQPVAFWCNPISGHNTLYWYLQNLGQGPELLIRYENEEAVDDSQLPKDRFSAERLKGVDSTLKIQPAELGDSAVYLCASSLGRGSSTDTQYFGPGTRLTVL.

V gene TRBV7-2 combines with J gene TRBJ2-3, with D perhaps TRBD1 (5 bases). In germline, CDR1 is SGHTA, CDR2 FQGNSA. CDR3 size: 15 residues. Trimming shortened V by 1 base and J by 3 bases, and 11 bases separated the two germline ends. This CDR3 is CASSLGTYRTDTQYF. The CDR3 DNA reads TGTGCCAGCAGCTTAGGGACATACCGGACAGATACGCAGTATTTT. The full variable domain, with the rest looked up from reference TRBV7-2 and TRBJ2-3, is GAGVSQSPSNKVTEKGKDVELRCDPISGHTALYWYRQSLGQGLEFLIYFQGNSAPDKSGLPSDRFSAERTGGSVSTLTIQRTQQEDSAVYLCASSLGTYRTDTQYFGPGTRLTVL.

J is TRBJ1-2 and V is TRBV11-2, with D unclear. This CDR3 spans 12 amino acids. V was trimmed by 0 bases and J by 5 bases, leaving 4 bases between them. Germline V gene sequence: CDR1 SGHAT, CDR2 FQNNGV. The CDR3 region is CASSLEQYGYTF. Here the CDR3 DNA reads TGTGCCAGCAGCTTAGAACAATATGGCTACACCTTC.

The count of this clone is one. This sequence joins TRBV29-1 and TRBJ1-1; D is unresolved. This CDR3 contains 12 residues. Deletions cut 5 bases from V and 1 base from J, with 8 bases between. Germline V gene sequence: CDR1 SQVTM, CDR2 ANQGSEA. The CDR3 DNA reads TGCAGCGTTATGAGGTCGAACACTGAAGCTTTCTTT. This codes for CSVMRSNTEAFF.

This clone was counted only a few times. The chain joins TRBV5-1 to TRBJ2-7; a possible D gene is TRBD1 (5 bases). The CDR3 extends over 15 amino acids. CDR1 and CDR2 (germline): SGHRS, YFSETQ. V dropped 4 bases and J dropped 4 bases, with 18 bases sitting between them. DNA for the CDR3: TGCGCCAGCAGCCCATCGTCGCAGGGTTCTTACGAGCAGTACTTC. It yields the protein CASSPSSQGSYEQYF.

The V gene is TRBV5-8, the J gene TRBJ2-1, with a possible D match to TRBD2 (6 bases). This CDR3 spans 13 amino acids. V was cut by 1 base and J by 9 bases, with 11 bases left in between. Germline values: CDR1 SGHTS, CDR2 YDEGEE. The CDR3 nucleotides are TGTGCCAGCAGCTTGTGGGGGGACGGTGAGCAGTTCTTC. Protein: CASSLWGDGEQFF.

The rearrangement joins TRBV27 to TRBJ2-1; the D is unclear. The CDR3 totals 11 residues. The germline V gene has CDR1 MNHEY and CDR2 SMNVEV (reference sequence). V gave up 8 bases and J gave up 3 bases, with 5 bases separating them. The CDR3 region is CASSGYNEQFF. The CDR3 region has the DNA TGTGCCAGCTCGGGCTACAATGAGCAGTTCTTC.

This chain links TRBV9 with TRBJ2-3, with 8 nucleotides matching TRBD1. CDR3 length: 14 residues. Trimming removed 3 bases from V and 3 bases from J; junction bases left unmatched: 3. Germline V gives CDR1 SGDLS, CDR2 YYNGEE. This chain's CDR3 is CASSADRGTDTQYF. DNA of the CDR3: TGTGCCAGCAGCGCAGACAGGGGAACAGATACGCAGTATTTT.

This clone has a handful of counts. This sequence joins TRBV27 and TRBJ2-5, with 8 nucleotides matching TRBD2. V shed 2 bases and J 5 bases; nucleotides not matched to a gene: 4. Germline V gene sequence: CDR1 MNHEY, CDR2 SMNVEV (reference sequence). The CDR3 is 14 residues long. DNA of the CDR3: TGTGCCAGCAGTTTAGGCGGGAGGAGCGAGACCCAGTACTTC. Residues: CASSLGGRSETQYF.

This clone was seen a few times. The V gene is TRBV18, the J gene TRBJ1-1; TRBD1 agrees at 8 bases. This CDR3 is 15 amino acids long. V lost 3 bases to trimming and J lost 1 base; unmatched junction nucleotides: 4. Germline assignment: CDR1 KGHSH and CDR2 LQKENI. CDR3 DNA: TGTGCCAGCTCACCTTGGACAGGGCGGAACACTGAAGCTTTCTTT. Its translation is CASSPWTGRNTEAFF.

The chain recombines TRBV15 with TRBJ2-4; 9 positions agree with TRBD1. V shed 3 bases, J shed 10 bases, and the junction held 10 bases outside the gene matches. There are 15 residues in the CDR3. Per the germline V gene, CDR1 is LNHNV and CDR2 is YYDKDF (reference sequence). CDR3 protein: CATSRARDRVFIQYF. In nucleotides, the CDR3 is TGTGCCACCAGCAGGGCGCGGGACAGGGTGTTTATTCAGTACTTC.

This chain connects TRBV6-5 to TRBJ1-2; tentatively, D is TRBD1 (5 bases). Trimming took 2 bases from V and 6 from J, leaving 7 bases between them. Germline CDR1 and CDR2: MNHEY and SVGAGI. This CDR3 has 12 residues. CDR3 loop: CASSYQGDGYTF. CDR3 nucleotides: TGTGCCAGCAGTTACCAGGGCGATGGCTACACCTTC.